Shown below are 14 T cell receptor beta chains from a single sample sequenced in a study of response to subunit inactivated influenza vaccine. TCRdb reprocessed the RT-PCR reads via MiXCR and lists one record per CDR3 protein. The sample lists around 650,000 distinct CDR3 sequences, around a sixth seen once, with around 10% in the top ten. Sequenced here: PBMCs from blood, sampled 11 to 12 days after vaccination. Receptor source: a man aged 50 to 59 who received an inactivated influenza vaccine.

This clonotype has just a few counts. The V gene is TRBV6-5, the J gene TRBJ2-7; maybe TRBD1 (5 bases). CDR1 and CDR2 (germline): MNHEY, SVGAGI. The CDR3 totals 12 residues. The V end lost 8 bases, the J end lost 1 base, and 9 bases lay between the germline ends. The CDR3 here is CASGDRSYEQYF. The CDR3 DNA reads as TGTGCCAGCGGTGACAGATCCTACGAGCAGTACTTC.

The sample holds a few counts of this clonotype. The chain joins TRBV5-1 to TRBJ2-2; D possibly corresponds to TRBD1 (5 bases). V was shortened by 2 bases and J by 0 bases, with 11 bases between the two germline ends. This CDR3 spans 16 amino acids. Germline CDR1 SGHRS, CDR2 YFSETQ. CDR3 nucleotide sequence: TGCGCCAGCAGCTTTTCGACAGTTGCGAACACCGGGGAGCTGTTTTTT. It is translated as CASSFSTVANTGELFF.

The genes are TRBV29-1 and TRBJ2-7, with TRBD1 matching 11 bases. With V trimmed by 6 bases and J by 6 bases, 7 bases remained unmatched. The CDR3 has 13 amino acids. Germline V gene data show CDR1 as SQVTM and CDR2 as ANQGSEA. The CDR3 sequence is CSVPGTGGREQYF. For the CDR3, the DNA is TGCAGCGTCCCCGGGACAGGGGGGCGCGAGCAGTACTTC.

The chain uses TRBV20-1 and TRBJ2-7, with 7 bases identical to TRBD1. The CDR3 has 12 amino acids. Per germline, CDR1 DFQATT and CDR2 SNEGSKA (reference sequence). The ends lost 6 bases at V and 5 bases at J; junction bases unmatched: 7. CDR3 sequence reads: CSADRAFNEQYF. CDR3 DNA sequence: TGCAGTGCCGACAGGGCGTTCAACGAGCAGTACTTC.

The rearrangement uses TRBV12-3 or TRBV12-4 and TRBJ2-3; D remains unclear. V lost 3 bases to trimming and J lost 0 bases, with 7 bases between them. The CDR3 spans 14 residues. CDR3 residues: CASSFEGSTDTQYF. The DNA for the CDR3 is TGTGCCAGCAGTTTCGAAGGCAGCACAGATACGCAGTATTTT.

The DNA of the CDR3 is TGTGCCAGCAGCACGACCACCCCTTGGGCGGGAGGCTCCTACAATGAGCAGTTCTTC. Encoded protein: CASSTTTPWAGGSYNEQFF. This chain links TRBV13 with TRBJ2-1, with 8 bases identical to TRBD2. Germline loops: CDR1 PRHDT, CDR2 FYEKMQ (reference sequence). V lost 5 bases, J lost 0 bases, and 15 bases stayed unmatched. The CDR3 sequence is 19 residues long.

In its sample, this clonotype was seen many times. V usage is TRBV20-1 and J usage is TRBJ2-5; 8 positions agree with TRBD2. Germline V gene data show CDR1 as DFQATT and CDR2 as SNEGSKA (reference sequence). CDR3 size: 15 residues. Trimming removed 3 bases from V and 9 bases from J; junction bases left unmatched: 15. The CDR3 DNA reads TGCAGTGCTAGTAAAATAGGGCTAGCGGGCTTGGCCCAGTACTTC. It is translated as CSASKIGLAGLAQYF.

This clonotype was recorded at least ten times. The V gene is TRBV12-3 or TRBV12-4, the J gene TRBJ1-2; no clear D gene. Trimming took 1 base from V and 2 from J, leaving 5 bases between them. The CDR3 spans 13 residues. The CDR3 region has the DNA TGTGCCAGCAGTTTAGACAAAAACTATGGCTACACCTTC. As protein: CASSLDKNYGYTF.

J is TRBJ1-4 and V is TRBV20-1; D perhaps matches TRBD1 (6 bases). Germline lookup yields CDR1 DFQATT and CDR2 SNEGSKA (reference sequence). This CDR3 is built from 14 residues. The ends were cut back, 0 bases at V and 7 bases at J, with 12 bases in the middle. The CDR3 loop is CSARDGQGSEKLFF. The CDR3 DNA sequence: TGCAGTGCTAGAGACGGTCAGGGGAGTGAAAAACTGTTTTTT.

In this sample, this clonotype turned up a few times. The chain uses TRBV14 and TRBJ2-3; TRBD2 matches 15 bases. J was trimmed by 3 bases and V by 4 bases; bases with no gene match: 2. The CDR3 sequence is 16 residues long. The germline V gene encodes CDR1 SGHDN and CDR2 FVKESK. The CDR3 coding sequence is TGTGCCAGCAGCCGGGGACTAGCGGGAGGTACAGATACGCAGTATTTT. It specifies CASSRGLAGGTDTQYF.

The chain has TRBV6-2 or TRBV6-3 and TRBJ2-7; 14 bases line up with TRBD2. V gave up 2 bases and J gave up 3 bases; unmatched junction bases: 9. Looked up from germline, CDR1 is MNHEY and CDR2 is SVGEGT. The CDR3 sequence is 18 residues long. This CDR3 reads CASSYALNGTSGSYEQYF. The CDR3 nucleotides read TGTGCCAGCAGTTACGCGCTAAACGGGACTAGCGGGAGCTACGAGCAGTACTTC.

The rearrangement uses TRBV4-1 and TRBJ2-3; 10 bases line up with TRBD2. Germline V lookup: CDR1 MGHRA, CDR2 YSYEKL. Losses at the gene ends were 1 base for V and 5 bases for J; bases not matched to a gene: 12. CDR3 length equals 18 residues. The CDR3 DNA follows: TGCGCCAGCAGCCAAGTCCCAAGAGCGGGGGGGCAAGGAGATACGCAGTATTTT. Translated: CASSQVPRAGGQGDTQYF.

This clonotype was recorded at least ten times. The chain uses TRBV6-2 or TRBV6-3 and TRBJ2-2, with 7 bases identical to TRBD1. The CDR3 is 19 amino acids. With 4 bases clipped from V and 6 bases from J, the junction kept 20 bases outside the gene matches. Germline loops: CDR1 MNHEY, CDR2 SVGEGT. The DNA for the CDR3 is TGTGCCAGCAGTTCAAGATCAACCCCGGGACAGCATGTAGCCGGGGAGCTGTTTTTT. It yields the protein CASSSRSTPGQHVAGELFF.

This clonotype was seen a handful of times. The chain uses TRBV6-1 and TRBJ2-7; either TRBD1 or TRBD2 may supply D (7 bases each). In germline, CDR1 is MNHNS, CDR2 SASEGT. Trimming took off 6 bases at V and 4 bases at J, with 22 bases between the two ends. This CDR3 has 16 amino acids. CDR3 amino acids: CASRPRKGQRGYEQYF. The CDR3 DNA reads TGTGCCAGCAGGCCGCGTAAGGGACAGCGGGGTTACGAGCAGTACTTC.